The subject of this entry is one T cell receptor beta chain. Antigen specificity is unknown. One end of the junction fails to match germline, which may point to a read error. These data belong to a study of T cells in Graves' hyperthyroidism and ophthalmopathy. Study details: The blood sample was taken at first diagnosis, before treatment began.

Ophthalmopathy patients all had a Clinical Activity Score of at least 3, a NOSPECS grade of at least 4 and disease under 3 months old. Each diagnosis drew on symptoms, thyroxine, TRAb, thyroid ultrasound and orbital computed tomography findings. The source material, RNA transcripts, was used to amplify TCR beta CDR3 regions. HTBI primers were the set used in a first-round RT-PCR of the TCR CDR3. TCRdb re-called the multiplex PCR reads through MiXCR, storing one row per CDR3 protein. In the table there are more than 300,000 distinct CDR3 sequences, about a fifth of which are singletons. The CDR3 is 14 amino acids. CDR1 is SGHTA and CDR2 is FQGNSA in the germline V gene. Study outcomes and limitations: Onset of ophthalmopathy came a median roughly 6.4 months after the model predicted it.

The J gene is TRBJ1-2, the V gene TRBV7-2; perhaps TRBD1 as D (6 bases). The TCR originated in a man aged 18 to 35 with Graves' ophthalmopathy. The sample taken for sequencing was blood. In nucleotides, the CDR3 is TGTGCCAGCAGCTACAGCTCAGGGGCCTATGGCCACACCTTC. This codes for CASSYSSGAYGHTF.